This T cell receptor beta chain stems from a study of T cells in Graves' hyperthyroidism and ophthalmopathy. The CDR3 covers 14 residues. CDR1 and CDR2 from the germline V gene are LGHDT and YNNKEL (reference sequence). Trimming cost V 0 bases and J 7 bases, with 10 bases left between them. Points on this clonotype: The antigen is undetermined.

Patients aged 18 to 65 had newly diagnosed hyperthyroidism that had lasted under 2 months. Using RNA transcripts as the source, TCR beta CDR3 regions were amplified. When the TCR CDR3 underwent first-round RT-PCR, the HTBI primer set was used. TCRdb used MiXCR to reprocess the multiplex PCR reads, holding one entry per CDR3 protein. The sample includes around 190,000 distinct CDR3 sequences, around 16% seen only once; the top ten take about 56%. Study-wide points: The majority of expanded thyroid clonotypes above 0.001 also appeared in blood.

The chain joins TRBV3-1 to TRBJ1-5; possibly TRBD1 for D (6 bases). This clonotype was sampled from a woman aged 50 to 60 with Graves' hyperthyroidism. Sequenced material: blood. The CDR3 DNA reads as TGTGCCAGCAGCCAAGATGGGGGGACACAGCCCCAGCATTTT. Protein sequence: CASSQDGGTQPQHF.